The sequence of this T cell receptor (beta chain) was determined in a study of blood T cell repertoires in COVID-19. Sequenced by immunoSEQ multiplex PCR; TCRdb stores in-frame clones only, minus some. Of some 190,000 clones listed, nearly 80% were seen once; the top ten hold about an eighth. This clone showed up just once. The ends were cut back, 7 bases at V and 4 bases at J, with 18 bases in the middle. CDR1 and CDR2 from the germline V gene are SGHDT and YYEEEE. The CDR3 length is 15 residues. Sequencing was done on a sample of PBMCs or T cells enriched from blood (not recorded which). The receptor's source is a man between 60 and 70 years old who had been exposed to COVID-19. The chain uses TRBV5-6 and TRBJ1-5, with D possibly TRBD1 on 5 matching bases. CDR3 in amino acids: CASQQRGELNQPQHF. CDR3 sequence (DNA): TGTGCCAGCCAACAGCGGGGCGAGCTTAATCAGCCCCAGCATTTT.